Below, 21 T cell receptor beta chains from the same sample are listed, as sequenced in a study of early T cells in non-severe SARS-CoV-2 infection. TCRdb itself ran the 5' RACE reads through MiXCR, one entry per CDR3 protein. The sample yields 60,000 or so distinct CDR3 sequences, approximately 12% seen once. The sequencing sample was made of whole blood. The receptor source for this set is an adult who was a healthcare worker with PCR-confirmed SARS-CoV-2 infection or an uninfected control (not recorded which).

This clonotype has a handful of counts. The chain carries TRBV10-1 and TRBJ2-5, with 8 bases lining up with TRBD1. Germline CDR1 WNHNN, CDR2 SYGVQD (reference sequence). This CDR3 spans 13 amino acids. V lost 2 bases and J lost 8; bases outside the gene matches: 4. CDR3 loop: CASSETDRGTQYF. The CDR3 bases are TGCGCCAGCAGTGAGACCGACAGGGGAACCCAGTACTTC.

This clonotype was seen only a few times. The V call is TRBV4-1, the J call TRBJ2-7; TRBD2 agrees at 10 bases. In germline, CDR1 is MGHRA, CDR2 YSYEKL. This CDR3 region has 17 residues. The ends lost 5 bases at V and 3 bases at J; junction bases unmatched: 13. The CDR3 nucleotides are TGCGCCAGCAGCAAAAGAGGACTAGCGGACTCTTACTACGAGCAGTACTTC. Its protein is CASSKRGLADSYYEQYF.

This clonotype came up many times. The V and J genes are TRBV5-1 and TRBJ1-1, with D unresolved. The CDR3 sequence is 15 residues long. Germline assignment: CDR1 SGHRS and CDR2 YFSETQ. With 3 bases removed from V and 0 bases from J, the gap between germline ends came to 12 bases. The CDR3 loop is CASSSAPRMNTEAFF. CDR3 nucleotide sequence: TGCGCCAGCAGCTCGGCCCCGAGGATGAACACTGAAGCTTTCTTT.

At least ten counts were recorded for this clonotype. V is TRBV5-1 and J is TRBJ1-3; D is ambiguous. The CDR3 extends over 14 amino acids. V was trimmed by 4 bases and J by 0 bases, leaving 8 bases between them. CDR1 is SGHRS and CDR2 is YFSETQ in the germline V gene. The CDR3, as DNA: TGCGCCAGCAGCGAAGGGAGCTCTGGAAACACCATATATTTT. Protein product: CASSEGSSGNTIYF.

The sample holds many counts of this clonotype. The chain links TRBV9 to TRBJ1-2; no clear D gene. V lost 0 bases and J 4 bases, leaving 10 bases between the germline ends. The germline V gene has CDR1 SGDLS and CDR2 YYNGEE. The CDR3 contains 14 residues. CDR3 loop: CASSVDRGGYGYTF. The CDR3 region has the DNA TGTGCCAGCAGCGTAGATCGGGGAGGCTATGGCTACACCTTC. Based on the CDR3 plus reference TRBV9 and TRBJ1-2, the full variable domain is DSGVTQTPKHLITATGQRVTLRCSPRSGDLSVYWYQQSLDQGLQFLIQYYNGEERAKGNILERFSAQQFPDLHSELNLSSLELGDSALYFCASSVDRGGYGYTFGSGTRLTVV.

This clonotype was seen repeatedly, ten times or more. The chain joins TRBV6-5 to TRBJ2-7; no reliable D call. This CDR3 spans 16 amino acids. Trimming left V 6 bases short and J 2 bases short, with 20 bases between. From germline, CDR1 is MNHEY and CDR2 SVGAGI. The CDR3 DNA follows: TGTGCCAGCAGATACACACGGTTGGGCAGCGCCTACGAGCAGTACTTC. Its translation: CASRYTRLGSAYEQYF.

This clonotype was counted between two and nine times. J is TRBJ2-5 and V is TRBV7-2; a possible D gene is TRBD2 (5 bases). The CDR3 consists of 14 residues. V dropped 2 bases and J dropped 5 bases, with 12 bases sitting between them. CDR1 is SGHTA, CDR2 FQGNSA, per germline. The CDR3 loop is CASSLYSSPETQYF. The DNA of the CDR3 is TGTGCCAGCAGCTTATATTCTAGCCCCGAGACCCAGTACTTC.

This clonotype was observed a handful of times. DNA of the CDR3: TGCAGTGCGTATTCGGGGGCGACTGAAGCTTTCTTT. Translation gives CSAYSGATEAFF. This rearrangement joins TRBV20-1 to TRBJ1-1; a possible D gene is TRBD1 (6 bases). The germline V gene encodes CDR1 DFQATT and CDR2 SNEGSKA (reference sequence). Trimming left V 6 bases short and J 5 bases short, with 13 bases between. CDR3 length: 12 amino acids.

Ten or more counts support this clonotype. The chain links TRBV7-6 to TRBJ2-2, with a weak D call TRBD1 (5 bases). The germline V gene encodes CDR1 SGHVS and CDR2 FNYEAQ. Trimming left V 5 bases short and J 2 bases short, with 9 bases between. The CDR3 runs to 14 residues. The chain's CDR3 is CASSIRDNTGELFF. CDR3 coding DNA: TGTGCCAGCAGCATCAGGGATAACACCGGGGAGCTGTTTTTT.

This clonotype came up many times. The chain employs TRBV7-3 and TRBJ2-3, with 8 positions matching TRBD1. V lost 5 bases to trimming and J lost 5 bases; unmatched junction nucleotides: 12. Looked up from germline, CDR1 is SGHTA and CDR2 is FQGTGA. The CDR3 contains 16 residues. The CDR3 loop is CASSLRTGSFRDTQYF. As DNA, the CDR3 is TGTGCCAGCAGCCTCCGGACAGGGTCGTTTAGAGATACGCAGTATTTT.

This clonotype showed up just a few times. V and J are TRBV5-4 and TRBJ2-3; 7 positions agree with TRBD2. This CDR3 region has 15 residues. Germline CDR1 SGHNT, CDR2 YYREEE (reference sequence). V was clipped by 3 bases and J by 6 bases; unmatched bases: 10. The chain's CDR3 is CASSSLGRGGDTQYF. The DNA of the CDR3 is TGTGCCAGCAGCTCTCTCGGCCGGGGAGGGGATACGCAGTATTTT.

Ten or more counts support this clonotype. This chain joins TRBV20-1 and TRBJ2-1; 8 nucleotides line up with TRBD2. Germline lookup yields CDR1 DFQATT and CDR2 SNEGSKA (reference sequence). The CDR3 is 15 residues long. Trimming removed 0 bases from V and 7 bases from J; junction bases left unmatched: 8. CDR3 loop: CSARDYSGRGNEQFF. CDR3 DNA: TGCAGTGCTAGAGATTACAGCGGGAGAGGGAATGAGCAGTTCTTC.

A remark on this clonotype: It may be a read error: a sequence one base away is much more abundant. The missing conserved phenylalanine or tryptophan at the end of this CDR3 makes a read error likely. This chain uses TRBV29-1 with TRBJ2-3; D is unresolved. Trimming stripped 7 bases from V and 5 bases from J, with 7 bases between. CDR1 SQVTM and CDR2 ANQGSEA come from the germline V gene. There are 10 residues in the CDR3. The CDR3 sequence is CSAPIDTQYL. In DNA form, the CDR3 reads TGCAGCGCCCCGATAGATACGCAGTATCTT.

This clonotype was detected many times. The CDR3 is CASSWDRETQYF. In nucleotides, the CDR3 is TGTGCCAGCAGTTGGGACCGTGAGACCCAGTACTTC. The rearrangement links TRBV12-3 or TRBV12-4 to TRBJ2-5; the D gene could be TRBD1 or TRBD2 (5 bases each). The V and J ends lost 4 bases and 5 bases respectively, with 8 bases between them. The CDR3 contains 12 residues.

The CDR3 region is CASSPGTSALTDTQYF. Here the CDR3 DNA reads TGTGCCAGCAGCCCCGGGACTAGCGCTCTCACAGATACGCAGTATTTT. V is TRBV3-1 and J is TRBJ2-3; 10 positions match TRBD2. The V and J ends lost 4 bases and 2 bases, in that order; junction bases with no gene match: 6. The germline CDR1 and CDR2 sequences are LGHDT and YNNKEL (reference sequence). The CDR3 runs to 16 residues.

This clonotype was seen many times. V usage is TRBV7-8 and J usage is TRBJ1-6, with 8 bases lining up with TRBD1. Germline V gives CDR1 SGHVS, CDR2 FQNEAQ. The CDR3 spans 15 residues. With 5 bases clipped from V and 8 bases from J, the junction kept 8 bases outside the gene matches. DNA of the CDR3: TGTGCCAGCAGCCGACAAGAGACAGGGGATTCACCCCTCCACTTT. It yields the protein CASSRQETGDSPLHF. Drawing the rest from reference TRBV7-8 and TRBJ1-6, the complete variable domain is GAGVSQSPRYKVAKRGQDVALRCDPISGHVSLFWYQQALGQGPEFLTYFQNEAQLDKSGLPSDRFFAERPEGSVSTLKIQRTQQEDSAVYLCASSRQETGDSPLHFGNGTRLTVT.

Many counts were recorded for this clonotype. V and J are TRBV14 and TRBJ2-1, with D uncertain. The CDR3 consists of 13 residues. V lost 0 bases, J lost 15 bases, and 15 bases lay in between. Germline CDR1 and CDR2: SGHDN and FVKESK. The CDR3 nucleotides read TGTGCCAGCAGCCAAGAGGTATCCCACTGGGCGTTCTTC. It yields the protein CASSQEVSHWAFF.

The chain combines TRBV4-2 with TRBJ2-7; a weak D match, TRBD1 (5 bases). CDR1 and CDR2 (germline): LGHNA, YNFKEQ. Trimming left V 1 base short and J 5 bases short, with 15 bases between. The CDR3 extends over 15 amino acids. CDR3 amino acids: CASSQGAGKQDEQYF. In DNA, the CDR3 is TGTGCCAGCAGCCAAGGGGCAGGGAAACAGGACGAGCAGTACTTC.

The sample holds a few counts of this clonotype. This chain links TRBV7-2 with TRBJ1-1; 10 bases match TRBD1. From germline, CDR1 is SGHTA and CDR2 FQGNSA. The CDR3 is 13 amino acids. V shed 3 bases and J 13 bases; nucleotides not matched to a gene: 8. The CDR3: CASSLPGQGKVFF. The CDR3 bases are TGTGCCAGCAGCTTGCCGGGACAGGGGAAAGTTTTCTTT.

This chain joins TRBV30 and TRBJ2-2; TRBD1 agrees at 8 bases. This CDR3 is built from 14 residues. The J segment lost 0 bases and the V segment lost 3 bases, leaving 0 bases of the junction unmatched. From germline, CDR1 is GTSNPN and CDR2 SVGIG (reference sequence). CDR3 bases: TGTGCCTGGAGGACAGGGGCGAACACCGGGGAGCTGTTTTTT. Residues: CAWRTGANTGELFF. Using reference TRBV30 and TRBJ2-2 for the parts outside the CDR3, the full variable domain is SQTIHQWPATLVQPVGSPLSLECTVEGTSNPNLYWYRQAAGRGLQLLFYSVGIGQISSEVPQNLSASRPQDRQFILSSKKLLLSDSGFYLCAWRTGANTGELFFGEGSRLTVL.

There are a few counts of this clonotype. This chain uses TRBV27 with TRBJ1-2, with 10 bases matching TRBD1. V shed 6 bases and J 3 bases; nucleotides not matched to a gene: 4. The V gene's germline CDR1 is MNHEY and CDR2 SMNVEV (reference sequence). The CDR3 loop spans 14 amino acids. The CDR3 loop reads CASRGQGGDYGYTF. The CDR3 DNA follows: TGTGCCAGCAGAGGACAGGGGGGCGACTATGGCTACACCTTC.